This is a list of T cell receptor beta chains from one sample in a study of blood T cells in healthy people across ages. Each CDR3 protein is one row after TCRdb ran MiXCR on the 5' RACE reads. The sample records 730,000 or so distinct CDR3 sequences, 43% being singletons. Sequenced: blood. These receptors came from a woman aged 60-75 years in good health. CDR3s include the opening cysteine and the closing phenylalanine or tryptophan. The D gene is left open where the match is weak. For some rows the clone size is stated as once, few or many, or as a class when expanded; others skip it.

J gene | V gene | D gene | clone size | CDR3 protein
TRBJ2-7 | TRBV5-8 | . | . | CASIPGLRQEQYF
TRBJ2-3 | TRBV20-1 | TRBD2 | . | CSARDQGSGGYTDTQYF
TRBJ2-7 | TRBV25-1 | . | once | CASQPGTETYEQYF
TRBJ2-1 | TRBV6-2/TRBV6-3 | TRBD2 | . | CASSTQGKTSGYSEQFF
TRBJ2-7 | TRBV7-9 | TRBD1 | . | CASSFALGQGDVEQYF
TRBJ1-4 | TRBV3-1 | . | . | CASSQNRDFNEKLFF
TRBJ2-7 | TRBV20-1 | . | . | CSAGGAGGGNEQYF
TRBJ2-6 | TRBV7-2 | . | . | CASSPSLPGSGANVLTF
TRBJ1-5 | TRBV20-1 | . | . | CSAREPRTQADQPQHF
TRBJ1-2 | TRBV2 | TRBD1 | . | CASRGPRQGGNYGYTF
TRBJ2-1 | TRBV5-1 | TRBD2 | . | CASSLEGLAPDEQFF
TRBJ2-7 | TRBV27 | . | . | CASSLFGKPVSYYEQYF
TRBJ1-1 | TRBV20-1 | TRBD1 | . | CSAILTGGASEAFF
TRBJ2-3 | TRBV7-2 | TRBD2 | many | CASSSPIAGFADTQYF
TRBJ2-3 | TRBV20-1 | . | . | CSASPPGDYTDTQYF
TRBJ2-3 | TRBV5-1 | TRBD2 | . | CASSFKAGADTQYF
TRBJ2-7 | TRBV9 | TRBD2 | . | CASSVEGGRAYEQYF
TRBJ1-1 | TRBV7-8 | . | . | CASSPSALGITEAFF
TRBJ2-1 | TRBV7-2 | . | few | CASSLVRDGEQFF
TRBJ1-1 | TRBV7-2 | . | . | CASSLSGGEGLGTEAFF
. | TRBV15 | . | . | CATSRAGQFYEQYF